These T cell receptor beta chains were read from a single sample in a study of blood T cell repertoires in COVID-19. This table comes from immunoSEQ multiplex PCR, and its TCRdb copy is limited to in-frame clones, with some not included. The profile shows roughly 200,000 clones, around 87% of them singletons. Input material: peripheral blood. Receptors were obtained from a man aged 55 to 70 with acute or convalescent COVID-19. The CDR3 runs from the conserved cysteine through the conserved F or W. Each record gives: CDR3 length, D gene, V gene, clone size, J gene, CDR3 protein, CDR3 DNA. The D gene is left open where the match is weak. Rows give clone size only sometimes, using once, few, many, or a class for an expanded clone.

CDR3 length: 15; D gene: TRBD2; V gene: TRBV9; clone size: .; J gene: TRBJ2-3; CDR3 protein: CASSVELAGSATQYF; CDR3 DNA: TGTGCCAGCAGCGTAGAACTAGCGGGGAGCGCTACGCAGTATTTT
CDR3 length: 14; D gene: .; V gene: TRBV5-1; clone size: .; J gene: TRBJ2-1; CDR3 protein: CASATRVGYNEQFF; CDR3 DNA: TGCGCCAGCGCAACTAGAGTGGGTTACAATGAGCAGTTCTTC
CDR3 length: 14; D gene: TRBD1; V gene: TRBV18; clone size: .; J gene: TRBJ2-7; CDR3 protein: CASSTTRQGDEQYF; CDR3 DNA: TGTGCCAGCTCAACAACCAGACAGGGGGACGAGCAGTACTTC
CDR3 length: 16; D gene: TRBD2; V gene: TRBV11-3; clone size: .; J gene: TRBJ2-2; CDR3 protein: CASSSFRGGYTGELFF; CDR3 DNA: TGTGCCAGCAGCTCATTTCGGGGGGGGTACACCGGGGAGCTGTTTTTT
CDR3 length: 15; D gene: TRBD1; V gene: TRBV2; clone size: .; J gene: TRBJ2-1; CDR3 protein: CASSAGQGSYNEQFF; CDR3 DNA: TGTGCCAGCAGTGCGGGACAGGGATCCTACAATGAGCAGTTCTTC
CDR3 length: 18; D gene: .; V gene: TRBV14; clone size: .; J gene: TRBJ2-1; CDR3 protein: CASSQKGVRASLNNEQFF; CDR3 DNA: TGTGCCAGCAGCCAAAAAGGGGTTCGGGCGTCACTAAACAATGAGCAGTTCTTC
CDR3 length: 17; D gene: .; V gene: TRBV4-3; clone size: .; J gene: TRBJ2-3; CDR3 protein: CASSQEAGLRGVNTQYF; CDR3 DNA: TGCGCCAGCAGCCAAGAGGCGGGTCTCAGGGGGGTGAATACGCAGTATTTT
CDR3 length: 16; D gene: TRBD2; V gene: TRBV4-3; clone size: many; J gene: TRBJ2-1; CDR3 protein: CASSQDLGGAYNEQFF; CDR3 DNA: TGCGCCAGCAGCCAAGATCTCGGGGGGGCCTACAATGAGCAGTTCTTC
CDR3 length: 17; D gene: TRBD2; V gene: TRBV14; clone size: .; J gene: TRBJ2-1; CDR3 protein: CASSQDWWRGGGNEQFF; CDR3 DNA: TGTGCCAGCAGCCAAGATTGGTGGAGGGGCGGGGGGAATGAGCAGTTCTTC
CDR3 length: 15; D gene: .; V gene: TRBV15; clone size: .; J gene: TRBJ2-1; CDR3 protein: CATSRTRDSYNEQFF; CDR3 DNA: TGTGCCACCAGCAGAACCCGGGACTCCTACAATGAGCAGTTCTTC